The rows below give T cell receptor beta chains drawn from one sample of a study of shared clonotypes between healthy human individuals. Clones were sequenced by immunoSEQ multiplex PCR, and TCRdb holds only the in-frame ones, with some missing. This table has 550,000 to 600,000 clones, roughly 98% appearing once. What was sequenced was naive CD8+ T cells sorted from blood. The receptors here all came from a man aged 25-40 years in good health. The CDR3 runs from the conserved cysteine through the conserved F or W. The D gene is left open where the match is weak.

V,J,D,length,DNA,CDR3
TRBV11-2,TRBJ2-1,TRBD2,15,TGTGCCAGCAGCACCAGTAGCGGGAGGATGGATGAGCAGTTCTTC,CASSTSSGRMDEQFF
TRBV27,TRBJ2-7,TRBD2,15,TGTGCCAGCAGTTTAATGCCCCGGGGGGGTAGCGAGCAGTACTTC,CASSLMPRGGSEQYF
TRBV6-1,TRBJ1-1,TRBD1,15,TGTGCCAGCAGTGAAGGGGACAGGGACGGCACTGAAGCTTTCTTT,CASSEGDRDGTEAFF
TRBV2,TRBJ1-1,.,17,TGTGCCAGCAGTGCCTCGGGGGGCGCCGCGATGAACACTGAAGCTTTCTTT,CASSASGGAAMNTEAFF
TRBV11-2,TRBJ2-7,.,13,TGTGCCAGCAGCTTACGGCAGACCTACGAGCAGTACTTC,CASSLRQTYEQYF
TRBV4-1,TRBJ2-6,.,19,TGCGCCAGCAGCCAAGAGGCTCTTTCGGGCTCCTCTGGGGCCAACGTCCTGACTTTC,CASSQEALSGSSGANVLTF
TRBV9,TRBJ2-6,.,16,TGTGCCAGCAGCGACCCCATATCCTCTGGGGCCAACGTCCTGACTTTC,CASSDPISSGANVLTF
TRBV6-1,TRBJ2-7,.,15,TGTGCCAGCAGTAAAGGGACCGAGAGCTCCTACGAGCAGTACTTC,CASSKGTESSYEQYF
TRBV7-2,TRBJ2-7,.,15,TGTGCCAGCAGCTTAGGTCTGGGCGACTCCTACGAGCAGTACTTC,CASSLGLGDSYEQYF
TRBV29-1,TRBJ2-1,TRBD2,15,TGCAGCGTTGATTACGGCGGGAGTCTCTACAATGAGCAGTTCTTC,CSVDYGGSLYNEQFF
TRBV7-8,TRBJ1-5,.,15,TGTGCCAGCAGCTCAGGACAGACCAGCAATCAGCCCCAGCATTTT,CASSSGQTSNQPQHF
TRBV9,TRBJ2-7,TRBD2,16,TGTGCCAGCAGCCCTAGCGGGACTAGCGGGTCCTACGAGCAGTACTTC,CASSPSGTSGSYEQYF
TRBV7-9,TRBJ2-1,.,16,TGTGCCAGCAGCCCTAGGGGGGGTGCCTCCTACAATGAGCAGTTCTTC,CASSPRGGASYNEQFF
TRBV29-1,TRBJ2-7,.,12,TGCAGCGTTGTAGGGGGGAACTACGAGCAGTACTTC,CSVVGGNYEQYF
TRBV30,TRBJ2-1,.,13,TGTGCCTGGAGTGTATCAGGGCGGAATGAGCAGTTCTTC,CAWSVSGRNEQFF
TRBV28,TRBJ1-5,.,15,TGTGCCAGCAGTTTAGAGGCAGTCGGCAATCAGCCCCAGCATTTT,CASSLEAVGNQPQHF
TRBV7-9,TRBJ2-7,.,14,TGTGCCAGCAGCCCAGAGACAGGCCCCTACGAGCAGTACTTC,CASSPETGPYEQYF
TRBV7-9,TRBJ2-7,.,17,TGTGCCAGCAGCTTAGACCAGACAGGGAGGTTGGACTACGAGCAGTACTTC,CASSLDQTGRLDYEQYF